A single TCR beta chain is shown here with its context. This specimen includes other DNA sequences encoding the same CDR3. The data belong to a study of PD-L1 blockade in urothelial cancer. Time point defined: pretreatment peripheral blood. The trim removed 0 bases at V and 2 bases at J, leaving 0 bases unmatched. Per the germline V gene, CDR1 is SGHRS and CDR2 is YFSETQ. CDR3 length: 15 amino acids. Measured with immunoSEQ multiplex PCR; TCRdb has only the in-frame clones, and not every one. In the table there are about 52,000 clones, approximately 72% of which are singletons. J is TRBJ1-3 and V is TRBV5-1; 9 nucleotides line up with TRBD1. The TCR was taken from a man in his sixties or seventies with urothelial cancer. The source material was PBMCs, sampled around atezolizumab (anti-PD-L1) treatment. The CDR3 here is CASSLGTGAGNTIYF. CDR3 DNA: TGCGCCAGCAGCTTGGGGACAGGGGCTGGAAACACCATATATTTT.